Sequencing of this T cell receptor (beta chain) was carried out in a study of radiotherapy plus CTLA-4 blockade in lung cancer. Study results and limitations: An expansion of tumor-derived TCR clones occurred in blood after radiotherapy plus ipilimumab. Reports identified early blood T cell clone dynamics, with interferon-beta, as the best response predictor.

Treatment of patients with chemo-refractory metastatic non-small-cell lung cancer consisted of focal radiation plus CTLA-4 blockade with ipilimumab. Here immunoSEQ multiplex PCR was the method, and the copy in TCRdb shows in-frame clones only, minus some. Among 86,000 or so clones, about four fifths were seen once, and the ten largest hold 3% to 4.5%. The table lists this clone with a count of one. What it binds is unknown. Trimming stripped 4 bases from V and 5 bases from J, with 6 bases between. The CDR3 is 11 residues long. CDR1 is SGHNT, CDR2 YENEEA, per germline. This clonotype originated in a human donor with non-small cell lung cancer who had a partial response to radiotherapy plus ipilimumab. Some clones in this sample may be carry-over from other donors' samples. This sequence joins TRBV11-3 and TRBJ2-7, with no clear D. Source: peripheral blood, taken from a patient treated with radiotherapy plus ipilimumab. CDR3 in DNA: TGTGCCAGCAGCTCCGTTCACGAGCAGTACTTC. Protein sequence: CASSSVHEQYF.